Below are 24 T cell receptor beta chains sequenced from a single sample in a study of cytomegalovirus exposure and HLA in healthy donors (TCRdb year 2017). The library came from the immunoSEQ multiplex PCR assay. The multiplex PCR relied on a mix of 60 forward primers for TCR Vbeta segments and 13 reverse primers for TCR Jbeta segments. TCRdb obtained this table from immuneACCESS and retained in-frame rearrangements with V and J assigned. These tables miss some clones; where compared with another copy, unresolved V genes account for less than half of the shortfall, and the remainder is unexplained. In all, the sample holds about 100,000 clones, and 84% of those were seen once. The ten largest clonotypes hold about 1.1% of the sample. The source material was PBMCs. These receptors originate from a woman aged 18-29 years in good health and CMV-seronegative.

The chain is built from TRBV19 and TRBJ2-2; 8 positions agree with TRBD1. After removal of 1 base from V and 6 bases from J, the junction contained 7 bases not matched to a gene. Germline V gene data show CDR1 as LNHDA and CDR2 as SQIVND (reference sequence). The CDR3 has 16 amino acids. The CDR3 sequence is CASSIGGQGWAGELFF. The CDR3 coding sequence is TGTGCCAGTAGTATAGGAGGACAGGGCTGGGCCGGGGAGCTGTTTTTT.

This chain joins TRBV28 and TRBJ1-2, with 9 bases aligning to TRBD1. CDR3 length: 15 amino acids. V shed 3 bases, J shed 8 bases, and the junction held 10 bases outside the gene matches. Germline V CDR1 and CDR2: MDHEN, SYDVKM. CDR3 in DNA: TGTGCCAGCAGTTTCCGGGACAGGGCCCCGGAGGGCTACACCTTC. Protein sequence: CASSFRDRAPEGYTF.

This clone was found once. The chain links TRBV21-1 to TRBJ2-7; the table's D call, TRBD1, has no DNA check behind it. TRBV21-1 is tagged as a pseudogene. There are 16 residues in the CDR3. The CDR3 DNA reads TGTGCCAGCAGCAAAGCAGGGCCAGGGGAAGGTTACGAGCAGTACTTC. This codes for CASSKAGPGEGYEQYF.

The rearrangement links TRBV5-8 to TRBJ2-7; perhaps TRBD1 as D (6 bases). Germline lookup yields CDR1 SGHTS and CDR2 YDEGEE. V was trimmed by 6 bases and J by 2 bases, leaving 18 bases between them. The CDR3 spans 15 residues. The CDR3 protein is CASTYIGTNAYEQYF. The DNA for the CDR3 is TGTGCCAGCACGTACATCGGGACAAACGCCTACGAGCAGTACTTC.

In DNA form, the CDR3 reads TGCGCCAGCAGCTTGAATGGGCCCAGATTCGATTCACCCCTCCACTTT. Its translation: CASSLNGPRFDSPLHF. V usage is TRBV5-1 and J usage is TRBJ1-6; D is unclear. The CDR3 is 16 amino acids. Deletions cut 1 base from V and 8 bases from J, with 16 bases between. CDR1 and CDR2 (germline): SGHRS, YFSETQ. The full variable domain, in which reference TRBV5-1 and TRBJ1-6 provide the parts outside the CDR3, is KAGVTQTPRYLIKTRGQQVTLSCSPISGHRSVSWYQQTPGQGLQFLFEYFSETQRNKGNFPGRFSGRQFSNSRSEMNVSTLELGDSALYLCASSLNGPRFDSPLHFGNGTRLTVT.

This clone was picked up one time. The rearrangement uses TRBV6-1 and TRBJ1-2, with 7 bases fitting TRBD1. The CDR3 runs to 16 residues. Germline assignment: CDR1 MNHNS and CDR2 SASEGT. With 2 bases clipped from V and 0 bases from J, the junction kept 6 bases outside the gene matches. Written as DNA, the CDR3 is TGTGCCAGCAGTGAAAGTTTGACAGGGACTAACTATGGCTACACCTTC. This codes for CASSESLTGTNYGYTF.

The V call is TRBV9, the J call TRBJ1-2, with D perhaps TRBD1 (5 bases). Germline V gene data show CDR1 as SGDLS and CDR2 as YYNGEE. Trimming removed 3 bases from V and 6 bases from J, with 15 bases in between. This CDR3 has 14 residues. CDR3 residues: CASSANGGLDGYTF. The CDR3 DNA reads TGTGCCAGCAGCGCTAACGGGGGGTTGGATGGCTACACCTTC. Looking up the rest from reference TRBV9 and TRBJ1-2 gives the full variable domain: DSGVTQTPKHLITATGQRVTLRCSPRSGDLSVYWYQQSLDQGLQFLIQYYNGEERAKGNILERFSAQQFPDLHSELNLSSLELGDSALYFCASSANGGLDGYTFGSGTRLTVV.

In DNA, the CDR3 is TGTGCCAGTAGTATAGATGAGGGAGCAGACGAGCAGTACTTC. Residues: CASSIDEGADEQYF. The chain couples TRBV19 to TRBJ2-7; the D gene is possibly TRBD2 (5 bases). The CDR3 is 14 amino acids. Germline CDR1 reads LNHDA; CDR2 reads SQIVND (reference sequence). The V gene lost 0 bases and the J gene lost 5 bases, with 11 bases spanning the gap.

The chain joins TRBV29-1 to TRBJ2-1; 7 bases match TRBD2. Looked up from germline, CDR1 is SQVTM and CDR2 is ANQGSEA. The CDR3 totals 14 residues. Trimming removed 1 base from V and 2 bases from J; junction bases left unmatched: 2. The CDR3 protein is CSVEGGSPYNEQFF. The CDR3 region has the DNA TGCAGCGTTGAAGGCGGGAGCCCCTACAATGAGCAGTTCTTC.

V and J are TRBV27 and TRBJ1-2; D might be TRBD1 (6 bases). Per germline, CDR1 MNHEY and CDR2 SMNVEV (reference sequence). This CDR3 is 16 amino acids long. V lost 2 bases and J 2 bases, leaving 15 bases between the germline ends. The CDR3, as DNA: TGTGCCAGCAGTTTAACCAGGACAGCCCTGAACTATGGCTACACCTTC. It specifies CASSLTRTALNYGYTF.

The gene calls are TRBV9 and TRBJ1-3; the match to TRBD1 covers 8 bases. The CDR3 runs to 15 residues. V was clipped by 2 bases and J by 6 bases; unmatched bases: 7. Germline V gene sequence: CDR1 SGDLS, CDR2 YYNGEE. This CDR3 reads CASSVGTGPSNTIYF. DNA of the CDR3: TGTGCCAGCAGCGTCGGGACAGGTCCCTCAAACACCATATATTTT.

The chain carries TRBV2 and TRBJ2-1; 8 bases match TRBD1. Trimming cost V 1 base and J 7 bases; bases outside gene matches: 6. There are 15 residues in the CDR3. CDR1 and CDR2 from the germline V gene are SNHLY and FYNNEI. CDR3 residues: CASSEGTGTGNEQFF. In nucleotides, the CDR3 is TGTGCCAGCAGTGAAGGGACAGGGACGGGGAATGAGCAGTTCTTC.

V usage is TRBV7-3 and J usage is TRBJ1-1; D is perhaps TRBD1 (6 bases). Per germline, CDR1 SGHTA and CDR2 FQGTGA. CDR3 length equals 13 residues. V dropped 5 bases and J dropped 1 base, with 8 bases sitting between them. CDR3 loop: CASSETGNTEAFF. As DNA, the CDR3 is TGTGCCAGCAGCGAGACAGGGAACACTGAAGCTTTCTTT. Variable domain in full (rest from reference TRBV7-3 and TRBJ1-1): GAGVSQTPSNKVTEKGKYVELRCDPISGHTALYWYRQSLGQGPEFLIYFQGTGAADDSGLPNDRFFAVRPEGSVSTLKIQRTERGDSAVYLCASSETGNTEAFFGQGTRLTVV.

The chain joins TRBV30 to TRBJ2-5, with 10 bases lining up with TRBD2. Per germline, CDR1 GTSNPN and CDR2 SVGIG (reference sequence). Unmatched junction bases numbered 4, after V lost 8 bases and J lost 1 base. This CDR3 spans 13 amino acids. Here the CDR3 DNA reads TGTGCCGCCAGCGGGGGGGCCCAAGAGACCCAGTACTTC. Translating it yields CAASGGAQETQYF.

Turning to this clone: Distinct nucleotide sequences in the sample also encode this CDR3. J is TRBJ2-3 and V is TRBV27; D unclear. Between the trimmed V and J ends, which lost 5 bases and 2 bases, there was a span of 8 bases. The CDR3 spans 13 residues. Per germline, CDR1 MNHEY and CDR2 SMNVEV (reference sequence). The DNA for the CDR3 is TGTGCCAGCAGTCTTCTATACACAGATACGCAGTATTTT. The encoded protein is CASSLLYTDTQYF.

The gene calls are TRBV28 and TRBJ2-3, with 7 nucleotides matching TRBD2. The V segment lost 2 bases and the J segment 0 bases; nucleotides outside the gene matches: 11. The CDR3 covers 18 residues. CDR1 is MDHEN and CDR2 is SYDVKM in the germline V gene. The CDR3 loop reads CASSLSGVEGSSTDTQYF. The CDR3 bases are TGTGCCAGCAGTTTAAGCGGGGTCGAGGGTAGCAGCACAGATACGCAGTATTTT.

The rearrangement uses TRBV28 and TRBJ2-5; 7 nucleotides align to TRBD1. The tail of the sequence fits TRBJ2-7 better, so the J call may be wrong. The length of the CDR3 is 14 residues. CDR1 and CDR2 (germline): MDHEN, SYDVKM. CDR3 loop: CASSLTGPTYEQYF. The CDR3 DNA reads TGTGCCAGCAGTTTGACAGGGCCTACCTACGAGCAGTACTTC.

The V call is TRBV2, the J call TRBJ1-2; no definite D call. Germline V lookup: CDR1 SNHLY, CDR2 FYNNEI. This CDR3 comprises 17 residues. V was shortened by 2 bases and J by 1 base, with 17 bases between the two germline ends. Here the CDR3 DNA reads TGTGCCAGCAGTGAATTGGTACAGTTCTATCTTAACTATGGCTACACCTTC. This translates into CASSELVQFYLNYGYTF.

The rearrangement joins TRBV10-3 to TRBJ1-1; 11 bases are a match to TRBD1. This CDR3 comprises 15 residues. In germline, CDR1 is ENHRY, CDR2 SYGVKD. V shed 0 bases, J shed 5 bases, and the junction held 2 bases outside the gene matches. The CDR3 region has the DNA TGTGCCATCAGTGAGTCAGGGACAGGGGGGACTGAAGCTTTCTTT. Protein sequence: CAISESGTGGTEAFF.

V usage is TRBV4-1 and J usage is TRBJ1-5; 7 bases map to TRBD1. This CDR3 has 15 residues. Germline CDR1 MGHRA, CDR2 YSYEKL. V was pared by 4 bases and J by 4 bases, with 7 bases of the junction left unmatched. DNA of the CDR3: TGCGCCAGCAGCCTCACTGGGACAGTAAATCAGCCCCAGCATTTT. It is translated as CASSLTGTVNQPQHF.

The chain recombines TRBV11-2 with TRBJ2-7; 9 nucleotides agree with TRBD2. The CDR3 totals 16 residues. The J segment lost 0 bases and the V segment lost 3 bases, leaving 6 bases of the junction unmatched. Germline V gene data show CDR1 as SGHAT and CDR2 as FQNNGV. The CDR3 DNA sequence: TGTGCCAGCAGCTTGTCACGACTAGCGGTCTCCTACGAGCAGTACTTC. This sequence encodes CASSLSRLAVSYEQYF.

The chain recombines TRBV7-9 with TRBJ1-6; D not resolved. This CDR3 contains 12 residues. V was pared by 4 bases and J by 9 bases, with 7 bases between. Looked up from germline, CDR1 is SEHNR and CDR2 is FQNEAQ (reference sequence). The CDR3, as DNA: TGTGCCAGCAGCTCGGACTTTTCACCCCTCCACTTT. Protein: CASSSDFSPLHF.

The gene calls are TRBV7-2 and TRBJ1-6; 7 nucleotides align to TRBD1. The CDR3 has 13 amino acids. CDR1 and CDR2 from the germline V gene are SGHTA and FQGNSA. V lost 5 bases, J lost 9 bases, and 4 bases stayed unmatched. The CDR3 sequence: CASSEQGSSPLHF. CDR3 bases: TGTGCCAGCAGCGAACAGGGGTCTTCACCCCTCCACTTT.

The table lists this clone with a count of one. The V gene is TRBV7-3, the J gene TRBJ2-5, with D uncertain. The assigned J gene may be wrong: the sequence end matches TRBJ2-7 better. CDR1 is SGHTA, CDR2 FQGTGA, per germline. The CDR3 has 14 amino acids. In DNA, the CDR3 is TGTGCCAGCAGCTTTATTTGCGCGCGCTACGAGCAGTACTTC. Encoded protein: CASSFICARYEQYF.